What follows are 6 T cell receptor beta chains derived from one specimen sequenced in a study of T-cell reconstitution after alpha-beta-depleted transplantation in children. Researchers prepared the TCRbeta library using unique molecular identifiers, the study reports. TCRdb ran MiXCR on the PCR reads and lists one entry per CDR3 protein. Of about 480,000 distinct CDR3 sequences listed, about 12% are singletons. The specimen comprised PBMCs from the stem cell graft donor, sampled from the stem cell graft. The receptor source for this set is a human donor who donated a stem cell graft to a child with combined immunodeficiency.

Ten or more counts support this clonotype. The V and J genes are TRBV5-1 and TRBJ2-1; no definite D call. The CDR3 is made up of 13 amino acids. The germline V gene encodes CDR1 SGHRS and CDR2 YFSETQ. The germline V and J ends were trimmed by 3 bases and 2 bases, with 6 bases remaining between them. CDR3 amino acids: CASSSTAYNEQFF. The CDR3 nucleotides read TGCGCCAGCAGCTCTACAGCCTACAATGAGCAGTTCTTC.

This clonotype appeared many times. The chain combines TRBV5-5 with TRBJ1-1; D is undetermined. The CDR3 consists of 14 residues. In germline, CDR1 is SGHKS, CDR2 YYEKEE (reference sequence). V was trimmed by 3 bases and J by 3 bases, leaving 12 bases between them. For the CDR3, the DNA is TGTGCCAGCAGCTCCACAGAACAACACACTGAAGCTTTCTTT. Translated, it gives CASSSTEQHTEAFF.

This clonotype was seen at least ten times. The V call is TRBV3-1, the J call TRBJ2-3; D is unresolved. The germline V gene encodes CDR1 LGHDT and CDR2 YNNKEL (reference sequence). V gave up 3 bases and J gave up 6 bases, with 10 bases separating them. CDR3 length: 13 amino acids. CDR3 nucleotides: TGTGCCAGCAGCCATCCCGATCGGGATACGCAGTATTTT. Translating it yields CASSHPDRDTQYF.

The chain is built from TRBV15 and TRBJ2-7; D is ambiguous. V gave up 0 bases and J gave up 4 bases, with 7 bases separating them. The CDR3 length is 13 residues. CDR1 and CDR2 (germline): LNHNV, YYDKDF (reference sequence). CDR3: CATSRDPEYEQYF. The CDR3 nucleotides are TGTGCCACCAGCAGAGATCCCGAATACGAGCAGTACTTC. Filled out from reference TRBV15 and TRBJ2-7, the complete variable domain reads DAMVIQNPRYQVTQFGKPVTLSCSQTLNHNVMYWYQQKSSQAPKLLFHYYDKDFNNEADTPDNFQSRRPNTSFCFLDIRSPGLGDTAMYLCATSRDPEYEQYFGPGTRLTVT.

This clonotype was recorded only once. The CDR3 end shows no conserved phenylalanine or tryptophan, and so a read error is likely. The CDR3 coding sequence is TGTGCCAGCAGCGTAGTAAGTGGAAACACTGAAGCTTTCTGT. It translates to CASSVVSGNTEAFC. This rearrangement joins TRBV9 to TRBJ1-1; D uncertain. Trimming removed 0 bases at V and 2 bases at J, with 8 bases between. The CDR3 is 14 amino acids. Per germline, CDR1 SGDLS and CDR2 YYNGEE.

This clonotype has ten or more counts. The CDR3 sequence is CASGLVLPQDSYEQYF. Here the CDR3 DNA reads TGTGCTAGTGGTTTGGTACTCCCACAAGATAGCTACGAGCAGTACTTC. This rearrangement joins TRBV12-5 to TRBJ2-7; the D is unclear. The CDR3 consists of 16 residues. V was clipped by 0 bases and J by 3 bases, with 15 bases between them. CDR1 is LGHNT, CDR2 FRNRAP, per germline. Using reference TRBV12-5 and TRBJ2-7 for the parts outside the CDR3, the full variable domain is DARVTQTPRHKVTEMGQEVTMRCQPILGHNTVFWYRQTMMQGLELLAYFRNRAPLDDSGMPKDRFSAEMPDATLATLKIQPSEPRDSAVYFCASGLVLPQDSYEQYFGPGTRLTVT.